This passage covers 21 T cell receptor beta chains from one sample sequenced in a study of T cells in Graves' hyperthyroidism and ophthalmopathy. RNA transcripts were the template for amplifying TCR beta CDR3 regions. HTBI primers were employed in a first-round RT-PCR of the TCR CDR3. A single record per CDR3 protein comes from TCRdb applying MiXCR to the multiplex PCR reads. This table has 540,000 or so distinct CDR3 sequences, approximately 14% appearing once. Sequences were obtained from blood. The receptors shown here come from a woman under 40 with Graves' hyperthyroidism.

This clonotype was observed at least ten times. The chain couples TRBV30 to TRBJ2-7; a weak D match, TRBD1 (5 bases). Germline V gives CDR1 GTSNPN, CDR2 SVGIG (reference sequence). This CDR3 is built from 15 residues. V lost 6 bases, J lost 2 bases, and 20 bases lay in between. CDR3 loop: CACTTDNKGPYEQYF. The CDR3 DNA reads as TGTGCCTGCACTACGGACAACAAAGGCCCCTACGAGCAGTACTTC.

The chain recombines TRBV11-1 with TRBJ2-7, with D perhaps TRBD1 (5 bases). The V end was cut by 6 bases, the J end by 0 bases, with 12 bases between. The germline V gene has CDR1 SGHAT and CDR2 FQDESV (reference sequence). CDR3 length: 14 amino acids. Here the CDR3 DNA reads TGTGCCAGCAGTCTGGGGCGTTTCTCCTACGAGCAGTACTTC. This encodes CASSLGRFSYEQYF.

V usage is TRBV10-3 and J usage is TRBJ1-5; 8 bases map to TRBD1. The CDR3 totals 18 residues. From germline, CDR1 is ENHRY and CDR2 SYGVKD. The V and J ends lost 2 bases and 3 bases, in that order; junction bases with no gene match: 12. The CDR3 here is CAISESDRGPRPNQPQHF. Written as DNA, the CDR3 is TGTGCCATCAGTGAGAGTGACAGGGGCCCCCGGCCCAATCAGCCCCAGCATTTT.

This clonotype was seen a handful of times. The CDR3 nucleotides read TGTGCCAGCAGCCCATATTCGGTGCCTTCTGGGGCCAACGTCCTGACTTTC. Amino acid sequence: CASSPYSVPSGANVLTF. This chain uses TRBV11-2 with TRBJ2-6; D unclear. Deletions cut 5 bases from V and 1 base from J, with 15 bases between. This CDR3 comprises 17 residues. Germline CDR1 is SGHAT and CDR2 is FQNNGV.

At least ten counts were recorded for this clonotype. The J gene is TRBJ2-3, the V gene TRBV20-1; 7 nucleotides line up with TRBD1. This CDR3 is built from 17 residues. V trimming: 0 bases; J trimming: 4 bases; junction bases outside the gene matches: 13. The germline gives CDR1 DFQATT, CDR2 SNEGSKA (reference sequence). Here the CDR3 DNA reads TGCAGTGCTAGAGATGGATCGACAGGGCCCGGGGCAGATACGCAGTATTTT. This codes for CSARDGSTGPGADTQYF.

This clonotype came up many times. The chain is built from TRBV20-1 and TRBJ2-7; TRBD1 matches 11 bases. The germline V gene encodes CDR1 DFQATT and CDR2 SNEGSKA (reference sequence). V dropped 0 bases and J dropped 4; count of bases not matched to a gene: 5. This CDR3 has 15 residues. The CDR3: CSARDRDRGWYEQYF. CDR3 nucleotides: TGCAGTGCTAGAGATCGGGACAGGGGGTGGTACGAGCAGTACTTC.

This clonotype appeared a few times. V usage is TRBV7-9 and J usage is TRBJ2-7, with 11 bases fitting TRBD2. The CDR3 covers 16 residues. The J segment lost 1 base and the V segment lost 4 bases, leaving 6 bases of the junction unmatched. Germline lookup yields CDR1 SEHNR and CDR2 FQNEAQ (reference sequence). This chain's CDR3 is CASSWHGTSGSYEQYF. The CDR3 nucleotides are TGTGCCAGCAGCTGGCACGGGACTAGCGGTTCCTACGAGCAGTACTTC.

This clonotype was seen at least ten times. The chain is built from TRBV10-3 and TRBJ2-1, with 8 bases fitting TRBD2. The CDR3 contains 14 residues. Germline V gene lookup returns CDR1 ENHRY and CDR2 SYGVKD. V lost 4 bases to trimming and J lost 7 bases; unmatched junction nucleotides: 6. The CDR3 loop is CAISGGTSMNEQFF. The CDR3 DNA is TGTGCCATCAGTGGGGGGACTAGTATGAATGAGCAGTTCTTC.

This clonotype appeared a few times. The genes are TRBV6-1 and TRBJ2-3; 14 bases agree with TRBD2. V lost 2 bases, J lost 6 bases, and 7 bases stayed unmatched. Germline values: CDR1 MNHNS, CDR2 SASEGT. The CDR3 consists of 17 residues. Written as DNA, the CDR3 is TGTGCCAGCAGTGAACCCCTGGGACTAGCGGGAGTGGATACGCAGTATTTT. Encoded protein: CASSEPLGLAGVDTQYF.

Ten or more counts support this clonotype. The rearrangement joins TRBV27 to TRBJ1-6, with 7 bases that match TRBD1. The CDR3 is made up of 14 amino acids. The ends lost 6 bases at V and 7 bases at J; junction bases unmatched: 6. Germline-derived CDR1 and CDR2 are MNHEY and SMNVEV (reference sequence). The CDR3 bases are TGTGCCAGCAGCCCCGGGACAGAGAATTCACCCCTCCACTTT. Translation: CASSPGTENSPLHF.

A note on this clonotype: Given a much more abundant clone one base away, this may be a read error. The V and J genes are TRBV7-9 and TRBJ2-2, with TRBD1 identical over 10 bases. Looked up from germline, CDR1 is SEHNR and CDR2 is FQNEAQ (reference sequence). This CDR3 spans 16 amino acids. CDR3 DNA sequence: TGTGCCAGCAGCTTAGCGGGACAGGGGCGCACCGAGGAGCTGTTTTTT. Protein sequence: CASSLAGQGRTEELFF.

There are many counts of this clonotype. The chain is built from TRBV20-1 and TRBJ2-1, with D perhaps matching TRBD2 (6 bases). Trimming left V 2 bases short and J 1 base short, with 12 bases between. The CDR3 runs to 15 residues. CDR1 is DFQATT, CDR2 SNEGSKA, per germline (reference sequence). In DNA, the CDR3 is TGCAGTGCTAGACCTGTAGCGGTTTCCTACAATGAGCAGTTCTTC. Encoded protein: CSARPVAVSYNEQFF.

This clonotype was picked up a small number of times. CDR3 region: CASSIMGLAGSPYNEQFF. The CDR3 DNA reads TGTGCCAGTAGTATAATGGGACTAGCGGGAAGCCCCTACAATGAGCAGTTCTTC. The chain couples TRBV19 to TRBJ2-1, with 13 bases that match TRBD2. The ends lost 2 bases at V and 2 bases at J; junction bases unmatched: 6. CDR3 length equals 18 residues. Germline CDR1 is LNHDA and CDR2 is SQIVND (reference sequence). Combining the CDR3 with reference TRBV19 and TRBJ2-1 gives the whole variable domain DGGITQSPKYLFRKEGQNVTLSCEQNLNHDAMYWYRQDPGQGLRLIYYSQIVNDFQKGDIAEGYSVSREKKESFPLTVTSAQKNPTAFYLCASSIMGLAGSPYNEQFFGPGTRLTVL.

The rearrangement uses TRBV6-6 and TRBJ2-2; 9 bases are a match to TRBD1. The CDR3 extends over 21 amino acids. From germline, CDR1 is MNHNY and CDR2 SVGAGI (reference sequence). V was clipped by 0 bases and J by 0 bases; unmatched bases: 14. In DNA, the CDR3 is TGTGCCAGCAGTTACTCTGGCCCCCGGGACAGGGTACGACCGAACACCGGGGAGCTGTTTTTT. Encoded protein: CASSYSGPRDRVRPNTGELFF.

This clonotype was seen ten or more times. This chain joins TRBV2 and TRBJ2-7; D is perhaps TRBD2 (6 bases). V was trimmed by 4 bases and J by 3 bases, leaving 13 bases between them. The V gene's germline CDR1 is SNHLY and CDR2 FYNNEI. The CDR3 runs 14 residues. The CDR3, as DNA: TGTGCCAGCAGTGTTTCCGGGGGTGACTACGAGCAGTACTTC. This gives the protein CASSVSGGDYEQYF.

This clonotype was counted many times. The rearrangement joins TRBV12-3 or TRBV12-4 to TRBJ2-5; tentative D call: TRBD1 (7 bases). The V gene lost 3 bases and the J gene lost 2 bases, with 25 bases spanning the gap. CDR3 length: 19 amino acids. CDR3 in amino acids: CASSFTRGVSKEIQETQYF. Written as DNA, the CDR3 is TGTGCCAGCAGTTTCACCAGGGGGGTAAGCAAGGAAATACAAGAGACCCAGTACTTC.

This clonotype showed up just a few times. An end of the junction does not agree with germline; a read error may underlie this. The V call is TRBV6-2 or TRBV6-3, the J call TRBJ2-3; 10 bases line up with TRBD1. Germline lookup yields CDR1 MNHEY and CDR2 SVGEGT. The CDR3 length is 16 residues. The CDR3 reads CASSYGTGDVTDTRYF. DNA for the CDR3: TGTGCCAGCAGTTACGGGACAGGGGATGTAACAGATACGCGGTATTTT.

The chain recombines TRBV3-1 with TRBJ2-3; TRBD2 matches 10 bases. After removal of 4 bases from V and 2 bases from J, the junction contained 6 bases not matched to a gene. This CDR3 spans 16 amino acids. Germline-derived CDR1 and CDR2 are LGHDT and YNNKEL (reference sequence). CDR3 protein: CASSRKLAGFTDTQYF. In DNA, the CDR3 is TGTGCCAGCAGCCGAAAACTAGCGGGATTCACAGATACGCAGTATTTT.

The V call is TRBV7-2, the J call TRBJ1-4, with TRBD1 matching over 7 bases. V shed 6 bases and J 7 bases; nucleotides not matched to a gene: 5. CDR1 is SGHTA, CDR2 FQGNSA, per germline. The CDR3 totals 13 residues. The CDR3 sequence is CASSDTGVEKLFF. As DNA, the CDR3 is TGTGCCAGCAGTGACACAGGGGTTGAAAAACTGTTTTTT.

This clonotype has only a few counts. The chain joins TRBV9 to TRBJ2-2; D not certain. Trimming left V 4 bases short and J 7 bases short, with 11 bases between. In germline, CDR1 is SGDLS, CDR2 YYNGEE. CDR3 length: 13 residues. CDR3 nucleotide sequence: TGTGCCAGCAGCCGGACCCCCAGCGGGGAGCTGTTTTTT. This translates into CASSRTPSGELFF.

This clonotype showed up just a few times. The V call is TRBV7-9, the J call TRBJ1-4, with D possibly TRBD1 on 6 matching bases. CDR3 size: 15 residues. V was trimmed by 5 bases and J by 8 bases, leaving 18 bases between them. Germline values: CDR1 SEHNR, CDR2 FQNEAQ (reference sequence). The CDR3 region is CASSPPAGEGEKLFF. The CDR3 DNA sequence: TGTGCCAGCAGCCCTCCCGCAGGGGAAGGGGAAAAACTGTTTTTT.